Below, one TCR beta chain is given with its context. As yet, its antigen is unknown. As part of library construction, unique molecular identifiers were attached to individual cDNA molecules. TCRdb independently ran MiXCR on the 5' RACE reads; one entry per CDR3 protein. The sample has some 62,000 distinct CDR3 sequences, roughly 8.8% seen once. The data derive from a study of early T cells in non-severe SARS-CoV-2 infection. About the research overall: Sequencing used unsorted whole-blood bulk RNA, so chains lack pairing.

Broader study findings: Matching against VDJdb likely underestimated virus-specific expansions, favoring anti-spike CD8.

CDR1 and CDR2 from the germline V gene are SGHVS and FQNEAQ. Trimming took 5 bases from V and 3 from J; bases not matched to a gene: 4. The CDR3 runs to 15 residues. J is TRBJ1-4 and V is TRBV7-8; 9 positions agree with TRBD1. This TCR came from an adult who was a healthcare worker with PCR-confirmed SARS-CoV-2 infection or an uninfected control (not recorded which). Sequencing was performed on whole blood. The CDR3: CASSPGQGPNEKLFF. CDR3 nucleotide sequence: TGTGCCAGCAGCCCGGGACAGGGTCCTAATGAAAAACTGTTTTTT.